This T cell receptor (beta chain) was found in a study of response to subunit inactivated influenza vaccine. Findings and caveats of the study: Authors suggested each seasonal flu vaccination may recruit only limited numbers of new T cells.

This clonotype was seen only a few times. Antigen: not known. TCRdb re-analysed the RT-PCR reads in MiXCR, keeping a single row per CDR3 protein. Of more than 400,000 distinct CDR3 sequences in the sample, 10% to 11% are singletons; the top ten hold 10% to 15%. The CDR3 loop spans 14 amino acids. The V gene lost 5 bases and the J gene lost 1 base, with 11 bases spanning the gap. Germline assignment: CDR1 SGHTA and CDR2 FQGNSA. The sequence derives from a man aged 45-65 years who received an inactivated influenza vaccine. The J gene is TRBJ1-1, the V gene TRBV7-2, with a weak D call TRBD1 (5 bases). This specimen was PBMCs from blood, taken 45 days after vaccination. In nucleotides, the CDR3 is TGTGCCAGCAGCCCATGGGGGGGGAACACTGAAGCTTTCTTT. Protein product: CASSPWGGNTEAFF.